Sequencing of this T cell receptor (beta chain) was carried out in a study of shared clonotypes between healthy human individuals. Comments on this clone: Its specificity is unknown.

Regarding the study as a whole: Shared clonotypes across all four donors exceeded non-shared ones in generation probability.

The data were produced by immunoSEQ multiplex PCR, yet TCRdb's version contains in-frame clones alone and is incomplete. The data hold about a million clones, with approximately 80% observed a single time. Those who donated, Caucasian adults without exception, all lived in Nashville, Tennessee. The authors divided CD4+ cells into CD45RA+ naive and CD45RA-negative memory subsets. V was pared by 4 bases and J by 0 bases, with 7 bases between. Germline CDR1 is ENHRY and CDR2 is SYGVKD. CDR3 length equals 14 residues. The receptor comes from a man between 18 and 35 years old in good health. Some clones in this sample may be carry-over from other donors' samples. The sample consisted of memory CD4+ T cells from PBMCs. Subset meaning: CD45RA-negative fraction. The genes are TRBV10-3 and TRBJ2-1, with D tentatively TRBD2 (6 bases). This chain's CDR3 is CAISVADSYNEQFF. As DNA, the CDR3 is TGTGCCATCAGTGTAGCGGACTCCTACAATGAGCAGTTCTTC.